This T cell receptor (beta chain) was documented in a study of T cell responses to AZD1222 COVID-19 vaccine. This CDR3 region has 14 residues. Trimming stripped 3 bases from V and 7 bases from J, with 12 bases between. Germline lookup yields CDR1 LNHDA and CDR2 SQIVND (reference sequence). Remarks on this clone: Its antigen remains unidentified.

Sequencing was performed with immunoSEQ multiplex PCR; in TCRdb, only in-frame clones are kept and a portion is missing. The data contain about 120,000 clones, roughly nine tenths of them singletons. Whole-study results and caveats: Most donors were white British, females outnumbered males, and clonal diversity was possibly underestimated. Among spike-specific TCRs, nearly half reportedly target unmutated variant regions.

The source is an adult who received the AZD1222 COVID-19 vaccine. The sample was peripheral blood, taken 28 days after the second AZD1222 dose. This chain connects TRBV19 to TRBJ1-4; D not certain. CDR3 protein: CASSISGSGEKLFF. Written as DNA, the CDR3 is TGTGCCAGTAGTATTTCCGGTAGCGGTGAAAAACTGTTTTTT.